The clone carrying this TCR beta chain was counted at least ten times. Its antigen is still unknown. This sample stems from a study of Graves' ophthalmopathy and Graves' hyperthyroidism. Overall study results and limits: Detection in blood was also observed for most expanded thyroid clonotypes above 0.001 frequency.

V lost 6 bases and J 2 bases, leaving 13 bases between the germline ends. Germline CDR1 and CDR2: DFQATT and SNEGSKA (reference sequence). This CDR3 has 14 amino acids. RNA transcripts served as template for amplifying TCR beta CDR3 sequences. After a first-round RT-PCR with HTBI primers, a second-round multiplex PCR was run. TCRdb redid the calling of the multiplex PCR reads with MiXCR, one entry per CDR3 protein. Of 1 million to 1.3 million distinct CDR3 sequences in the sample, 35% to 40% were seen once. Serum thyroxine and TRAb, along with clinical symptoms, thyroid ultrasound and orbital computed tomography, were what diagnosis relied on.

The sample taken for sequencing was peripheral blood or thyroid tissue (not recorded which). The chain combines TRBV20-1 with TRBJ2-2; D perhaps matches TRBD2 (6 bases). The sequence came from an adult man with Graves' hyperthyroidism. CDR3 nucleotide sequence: TGCAGTGCGGACGGGGACTCCAACACCGGGGAGCTGTTTTTT. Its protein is CSADGDSNTGELFF.